This T cell receptor (beta chain) was recovered during a study of blood T cell repertoires in COVID-19 (TCRdb year 2020). Regarding the research as a whole: Collaborator samples came from the United States, Italy and Spain and covered acute and convalescent phases of COVID-19. The material from the prospective study consisted of cDNA or gDNA derived from T cells, B-cell-depleted T cells, or PBMCs. Deeply sampled blood TCRbeta repertoires from subjects exposed to, actively infected with, or recovered from COVID-19 were included in the dataset. A freely available public database, intended as a resource for researchers studying the immune response to SARS-CoV-2, is where the repertoires were released. The samples were drawn from the first 160 participants of the ongoing ImmuneRACE study and from some 1,300 subjects provided by 6 global collaborators. Nearly every sample came with metadata listing a de-identified subject ID, COVID-19 status, age in years and sex. HLA class I and class II types, where available, came from metadata supplied by the sample provider rather than from assay-based typing.

This clone was detected once. What antigen it recognizes has not been identified. No quality values exist for individual bases; no much larger clone is one base distant. In the prospective study, participants were roughly 18 to 90 years old, resided in 20 to 30 geographic areas of the United States, and were enrolled through a virtual design. In the prospective study, cohorts were assigned on the basis of participant-reported clinical history obtained from a screening survey and a study questionnaire. Recovered participants in ImmuneRACE Cohort 3 were defined as having two consecutive negative NP/OP PCR tests, clearance from a healthcare professional, or resolution of symptoms. In the prospective study, whole blood, serum and a nasopharyngeal or oropharyngeal swab were collected from each participant by mobile phlebotomists. Over a roughly 2-month period, participants in the prospective study had the option of providing additional blood draws and questionnaires. Prospective study blood samples were shipped either frozen or at room temperature before DNA extraction.

Broad study findings and their caveats: How much clinical and demographic metadata was included differed by source and by participant, and the metadata was provided uncurated.

Including the terminal cysteine and phenylalanine, the CDR3 comprises 15 residues. Just CDR3 DNA is preserved here, 45 bases in frame from base 1. V is clipped by 0 bases and J by 3 bases, and the sequence between their germline boundaries is 12 bases long. CDR1 and CDR2 are drawn from the germline V gene: SGHRS, YFSETQ. TCRbeta CDR3 regions were amplified from genomic DNA by means of the immunoSEQ Assay, a bias-controlled multiplex PCR. Per the source publication's procedure: The number of nucleated cells in each sample was estimated by amplification of reference gene primers within the assay. To quantify the absolute abundance of each unique TCRbeta CDR3 rearrangement, sequence reads were collapsed and filtered. Productive Simpson clonality was computed per sample as the square root of Simpson's diversity index over productive rearrangements. TCRdb mirrors the immuneACCESS table, restricted to in-frame sequences. Some clones are absent from its copies; in checked studies, under half trace to an unresolved V gene, and the reason for the others is unknown. That table supplies the V and J calls and clone size; D and trimming were determined from the DNA. Present in this sample are more than 100,000 clones, roughly 84% of which were seen just once. The leading ten clones occupy about 4% of the sample.

The rearrangement combines TRBV5-1 with TRBJ1-1, with no D gene named confidently. The source of this sequence is a woman younger than 45 who had recovered from COVID-19. What was sequenced was PBMCs or T cells enriched from blood (not recorded which). The nucleotides are TGCGCCAGCAGCTTGGTGTCGGGGTTGGACACTGAAGCTTTCTTT. This codes for CASSLVSGLDTEAFF.